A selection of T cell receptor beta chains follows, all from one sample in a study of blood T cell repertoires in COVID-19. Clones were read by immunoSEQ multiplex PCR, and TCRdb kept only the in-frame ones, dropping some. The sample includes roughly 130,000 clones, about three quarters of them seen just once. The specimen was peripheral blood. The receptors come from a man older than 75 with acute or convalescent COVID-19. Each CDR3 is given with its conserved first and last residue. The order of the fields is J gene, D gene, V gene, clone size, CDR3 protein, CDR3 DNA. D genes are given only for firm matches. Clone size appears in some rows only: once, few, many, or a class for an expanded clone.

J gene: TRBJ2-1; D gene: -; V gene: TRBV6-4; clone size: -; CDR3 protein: CASERLVDMYNEQFF; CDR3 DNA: TGTGCCAGCGAGAGACTAGTAGATATGTACAATGAGCAGTTCTTC
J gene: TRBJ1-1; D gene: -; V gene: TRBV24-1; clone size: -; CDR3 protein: CATSDSQEYTEAFF; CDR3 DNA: TGTGCCACCAGTGACTCACAAGAATACACTGAAGCTTTCTTT
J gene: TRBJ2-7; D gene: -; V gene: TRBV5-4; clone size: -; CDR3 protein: CASSPWGGALYEQYF; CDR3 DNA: TGTGCCAGCAGCCCTTGGGGGGGGGCACTCTACGAGCAGTACTTC
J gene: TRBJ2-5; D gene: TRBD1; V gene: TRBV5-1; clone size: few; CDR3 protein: CASSSGDRGTQYF; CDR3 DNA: TGCGCCAGCAGCTCCGGGGACAGGGGTACCCAGTACTTC
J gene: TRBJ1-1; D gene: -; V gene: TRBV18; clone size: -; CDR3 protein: CASSPNTQGEAFF; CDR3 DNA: TGTGCCAGCTCACCGAACACTCAGGGTGAAGCTTTCTTT
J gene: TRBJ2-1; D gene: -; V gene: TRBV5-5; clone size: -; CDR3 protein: CASSSDAGNNEQFF; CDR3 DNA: TGTGCCAGCAGCTCCGATGCAGGGAACAATGAGCAGTTCTTC
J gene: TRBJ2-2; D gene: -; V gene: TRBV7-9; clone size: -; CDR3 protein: CASSYQGFTGELFF; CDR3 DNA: TGTGCCAGCAGCTATCAGGGTTTCACCGGGGAGCTGTTTTTT
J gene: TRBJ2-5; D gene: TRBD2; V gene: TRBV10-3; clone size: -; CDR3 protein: CAISEGRMIAGGQETQYF; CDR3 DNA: TGTGCCATCAGTGAAGGACGGATGATAGCGGGGGGGCAAGAGACCCAGTACTTC
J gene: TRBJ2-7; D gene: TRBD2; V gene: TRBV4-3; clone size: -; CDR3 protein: CASSQTPGGTMQYF; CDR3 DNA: TGCGCCAGCAGCCAAACGCCCGGGGGGACGATGCAGTACTTC
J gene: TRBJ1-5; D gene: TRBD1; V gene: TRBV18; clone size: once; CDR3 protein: CASSPRQGANQPQHF; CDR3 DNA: TGTGCCAGCTCACCTCGACAGGGGGCCAATCAGCCCCAGCATTTT